These 22 T cell receptor beta chains originate from one sample sequenced in a study of blood T cell repertoires in COVID-19. TCRdb's copy holds only in-frame clones and misses some; the assay was immunoSEQ multiplex PCR. Among roughly 350,000 clones listed, around 87% were seen once. Sequenced: peripheral blood. These receptors were collected from a woman aged 45-65 years with COVID-19, enrolled during active disease.

CDR3 region: CASSHSMGYSNTIYF. The CDR3 bases are TGTGCCAGCAGCCATAGTATGGGCTATTCAAACACCATATATTTT. The chain joins TRBV3-1 (or the pseudogene TRBV3-2) to TRBJ1-3, with D unresolved. Trimming removed 3 bases from V and 6 bases from J, with 15 bases in between. The CDR3 totals 15 residues. The germline V gene encodes CDR1 LGHDT and CDR2 YNNKEL (reference sequence).

This clone has just a few counts. The chain employs TRBV19 and TRBJ1-1; tentatively, D is TRBD1 (6 bases). Germline assignment: CDR1 LNHDA and CDR2 SQIVND (reference sequence). Trimming cost V 6 bases and J 1 base, with 15 bases left between them. This CDR3 comprises 15 residues. The CDR3 sequence is CASRPRTEGNTEAFF. The CDR3 nucleotides read TGTGCCAGTAGACCCAGGACAGAGGGGAACACTGAAGCTTTCTTT.

The chain links TRBV6-5 to TRBJ1-1; 7 bases align to TRBD1. Germline V CDR1 and CDR2: MNHEY, SVGAGI. The junction had 5 bases not matched to a gene; V was cut back by 6 bases and J by 7 bases. This CDR3 comprises 12 residues. This CDR3 reads CASSIRQGEAFF. CDR3 nucleotide sequence: TGTGCCAGCAGCATCCGACAGGGTGAAGCTTTCTTT.

The chain uses TRBV6-5 and TRBJ2-2, with 9 bases lining up with TRBD2. Germline CDR1 reads MNHEY; CDR2 reads SVGAGI. This CDR3 region has 15 residues. Trimming cost V 7 bases and J 1 base; bases outside gene matches: 4. The CDR3 DNA reads as TGTGCCAGCAATCCGACTAGCGGGAACACCGGGGAGCTGTTTTTT. Its translation is CASNPTSGNTGELFF.

The rearrangement joins TRBV19 to TRBJ1-5; tentatively, D is TRBD1 (6 bases). CDR3 length: 15 amino acids. Germline CDR1 and CDR2: LNHDA and SQIVND (reference sequence). V lost 5 bases and J lost 3, with 14 bases in between. The CDR3 DNA reads as TGTGCCAGTAGTGTTACAGGGATCTACAATCAGCCCCAGCATTTT. It is translated as CASSVTGIYNQPQHF.

The chain combines TRBV12-5 with TRBJ1-1, with D unclear. Looked up from germline, CDR1 is LGHNT and CDR2 is FRNRAP. The V and J ends lost 6 bases and 1 base respectively, with 9 bases between them. This CDR3 is 13 amino acids long. CDR3 sequence reads: CASGLVRNTEAFF. Here the CDR3 DNA reads TGTGCTAGTGGGTTAGTTCGGAACACTGAAGCTTTCTTT.

This clone was counted between two and nine times. The rearrangement joins TRBV11-2 to TRBJ2-7; possibly TRBD1 for D (5 bases). Germline V gene lookup returns CDR1 SGHAT and CDR2 FQNNGV. Trimming cost V 4 bases and J 2 bases, with 9 bases left between them. The CDR3 length is 13 residues. DNA of the CDR3: TGTGCCAGCAGCTCCCAGACAGCCTACGAGCAGTACTTC. It specifies CASSSQTAYEQYF. Full variable domain (outside the CDR3, taken from reference TRBV11-2 and TRBJ2-7): EAGVAQSPRYKIIEKRQSVAFWCNPISGHATLYWYQQILGQGPKLLIQFQNNGVVDDSQLPKDRFSAERLKGVDSTLKIQPAKLEDSAVYLCASSSQTAYEQYFGPGTRLTVT.

The V call is TRBV4-3, the J call TRBJ2-7, with D tentatively TRBD1 (5 bases). The CDR3 spans 14 residues. Germline V gene data show CDR1 as LGHNA and CDR2 as YSLEER. Trimming took off 4 bases at V and 4 bases at J, with 14 bases between the two ends. The CDR3 region is CASSRSQGGYEQYF. The CDR3 DNA sequence: TGCGCCAGCAGCCGGAGTCAGGGTGGGTACGAGCAGTACTTC.

This clone was picked up a small number of times. This rearrangement joins TRBV30 to TRBJ1-2; D uncertain. Germline CDR1 and CDR2: GTSNPN and SVGIG (reference sequence). The V and J ends lost 0 bases and 1 base respectively, with 9 bases between them. The CDR3 sequence is 14 residues long. The CDR3 coding sequence is TGTGCCTGGAGTGTACGGAGGAATAACTATGGCTACACCTTC. Translation gives CAWSVRRNNYGYTF.

The chain carries TRBV5-6 and TRBJ2-7; D not resolved. The CDR3 covers 12 residues. Trimming left V 3 bases short and J 4 bases short, with 8 bases between. CDR1 is SGHDT and CDR2 is YYEEEE in the germline V gene. In DNA form, the CDR3 reads TGTGCCAGCAGCTCCGGTGTGTACGAGCAGTACTTC. Translating gives CASSSGVYEQYF.

The chain is built from TRBV7-3 and TRBJ2-2; TRBD2 might be the D (6 bases). The CDR3 covers 18 residues. The germline gives CDR1 SGHTA, CDR2 FQGTGA. V gave up 4 bases and J gave up 6 bases, with 24 bases separating them. The CDR3 DNA reads TGTGCCAGCAGCTCCTACGGCCGGGGACTCTCTGGGGCCGGGGAGCTGTTTTTT. It encodes CASSSYGRGLSGAGELFF.

The chain combines TRBV30 with TRBJ1-6; a weak D match, TRBD1 (6 bases). Germline CDR1 is GTSNPN and CDR2 is SVGIG (reference sequence). With 2 bases removed from V and 10 bases from J, the gap between germline ends came to 15 bases. The CDR3 has 14 residues. The CDR3 sequence is CAWSIGAGESPLHF. CDR3 sequence (DNA): TGTGCCTGGAGTATCGGCGCAGGGGAATCACCCCTCCACTTT.

The V and J genes are TRBV30 and TRBJ2-5, with 11 bases lining up with TRBD2. The V gene end was trimmed by 6 bases and the J gene end by 1 base; junction bases not matched to a gene: 1. Germline V lookup: CDR1 GTSNPN, CDR2 SVGIG (reference sequence). The CDR3 loop spans 13 amino acids. The CDR3, as DNA: TGTGCCTGCGGGACTAGCGGCCAAGAGACCCAGTACTTC. This encodes CACGTSGQETQYF.

The rearrangement joins TRBV6-5 to TRBJ2-1; a weak D match, TRBD2 (6 bases). V lost 6 bases, J lost 7 bases, and 19 bases lay in between. From germline, CDR1 is MNHEY and CDR2 SVGAGI. CDR3 length: 15 amino acids. In DNA, the CDR3 is TGTGCCAGCAGCGAGGGGTCCCTGACTAGAAATGAGCAGTTCTTC. Its translation is CASSEGSLTRNEQFF.

This clone was counted a single time. The chain couples TRBV19 to TRBJ2-1; TRBD2 aligns across 8 bases. The CDR3 extends over 15 amino acids. Germline CDR1 reads LNHDA; CDR2 reads SQIVND (reference sequence). V dropped 4 bases and J dropped 6; count of bases not matched to a gene: 8. The CDR3 DNA is TGTGCCAGTAGTACCCCTCGCGGGAGGTTCAATGAGCAGTTCTTC. Its translation: CASSTPRGRFNEQFF.

This clone occurred once. V is TRBV3-1 (or the pseudogene TRBV3-2) and J is TRBJ2-1; 10 nucleotides line up with TRBD1. The V gene end was trimmed by 1 base and the J gene end by 4 bases; junction bases not matched to a gene: 7. The CDR3 is made up of 17 amino acids. Germline V CDR1 and CDR2: LGHDT, YNNKEL (reference sequence). CDR3 bases: TGTGCCAGCAGCCAAGCATTTGGGACAGGGGATTACAATGAGCAGTTCTTC. Its translation: CASSQAFGTGDYNEQFF.

V usage is TRBV15 and J usage is TRBJ2-2; perhaps TRBD2 as D (5 bases). The CDR3 contains 16 residues. Trimming shortened V by 3 bases and J by 6 bases, and 17 bases separated the two germline ends. Per the germline V gene, CDR1 is LNHNV and CDR2 is YYDKDF (reference sequence). The CDR3 region has the DNA TGTGCCACCAGCAGGGAGGATAAGGGAATCGCCGGGGAGCTGTTTTTT. Its translation is CATSREDKGIAGELFF.

V usage is TRBV5-8 and J usage is TRBJ1-2, with TRBD1 matching over 8 bases. Germline CDR1 reads SGHTS; CDR2 reads YDEGEE. Germline trimming cut 0 bases from V and 2 bases from J; bases unmatched to any gene: 6. This CDR3 contains 16 residues. This CDR3 is CASSLGRGRVNYGYTF. The CDR3 DNA sequence: TGTGCCAGCAGCTTGGGCAGGGGGCGCGTCAACTATGGCTACACCTTC.

This chain uses TRBV25-1 with TRBJ1-2; a possible D gene is TRBD1 (6 bases). Trimming took 10 bases from V and 8 from J, leaving 14 bases between them. CDR1 and CDR2 from the germline V gene are MGHDK and SYGVNS. This CDR3 comprises 11 residues. The CDR3 DNA is TGTGCCACGGGAGGGGGGCACGGCTACACCTTC. The encoded protein is CATGGGHGYTF.

J is TRBJ2-5 and V is TRBV6-5, with 7 positions matching TRBD1. Unmatched junction bases numbered 9, after V lost 6 bases and J lost 5 bases. Germline lookup yields CDR1 MNHEY and CDR2 SVGAGI. This CDR3 contains 14 residues. CDR3 nucleotide sequence: TGTGCCAGCAGAGTCATCGAGGGGGCCGAGACCCAGTACTTC. Translation gives CASRVIEGAETQYF.

The chain recombines TRBV30 with TRBJ2-2, with D perhaps TRBD2 (5 bases). Per the germline V gene, CDR1 is GTSNPN and CDR2 is SVGIG (reference sequence). Trimming stripped 8 bases from V and 4 bases from J, with 14 bases between. The CDR3 runs to 13 residues. As DNA, the CDR3 is TGTGCCGACGAACGGGGTTCCACCGGGGAGCTGTTTTTT. It codes for CADERGSTGELFF.

V usage is TRBV2 and J usage is TRBJ1-1; D is uncertain. CDR1 SNHLY and CDR2 FYNNEI come from the germline V gene. The CDR3 length is 13 residues. V lost 3 bases and J lost 3, with 8 bases in between. The CDR3 nucleotides are TGTGCCAGCAGTGACCGGGGAGACACTGAAGCTTTCTTT. Amino acid sequence: CASSDRGDTEAFF.